Listed below are T cell receptor beta chains from one sample, sequenced in a study of radiation and T cells in renal cell carcinoma. Generated by immunoSEQ multiplex PCR, the TCRdb table keeps only in-frame clones and is missing some. The sample carries approximately 150,000 clones, roughly nine tenths recorded once. The source material was blood, sampled from a patient whose treatment included radiotherapy and nephrectomy. Receptors originate from a woman between 65 and 79 years old with renal cell carcinoma. Each CDR3 is given with its conserved first and last residue. The size field is filled for only some rows; it gives once, few, many or a size class.

V,size,CDR3
TRBV27,-,CASSLNRQGGNNSPLHF
TRBV5-4,-,CASSSFTSGGPDTQYF
TRBV11-2,-,CASRHGTSGGLNNEQFF
TRBV6-1,-,CASSENRNTEAFF
TRBV14,-,CASSQVYGGSEQYF
TRBV4-3,-,CASSPWDGGDSPLHF
TRBV25-1,few,CASSVPPQHF
TRBV7-2,-,CASSLVRITEAFF
TRBV6-5,-,CASSYSRGGDTQYF
TRBV7-9,-,CASSRAGGDEKLFF
TRBV5-1,-,CASSLQPNTEAFF
TRBV5-1,-,CASRAQGAETQYF
TRBV28,-,CASSPLQAPYEQYF
TRBV25-1,-,CASTPGGSGANVLTF
TRBV7-2,-,CASSRRNRGQETQYF
TRBV27,-,CASSFGLSGANVLTF
TRBV6-5,-,CASTLRTGGQETQYF
TRBV23-1,-,CASSRTGNNQPQHF
TRBV15,-,CATSSPASNQPQHF
TRBV9,-,CASSLALDTQYF
TRBV7-2,-,CASSLIRGGEAFF
TRBV5-6,once,CASSLYGGGASYNEQFF
TRBV7-9,-,CASIRAGARTEAFF
TRBV28,-,CVVAGDTYEQYF
TRBV30,-,CAWSENRVYEQYF
TRBV4-3,-,CASSQDLLKNTEAFF
TRBV19,-,CASSWRGGETQYF
TRBV2,-,CASSMGAGEAFF
TRBV30,-,CAWNSGGPQYF
TRBV15,-,CATSRGRGRTDTQYF
TRBV29-1,-,CSVGEFQGLIAYEQYF
TRBV7-2,-,CASSSATGRNIQYF
TRBV11-1,-,CASSLTGGYNEQFF
TRBV20-1,once,CSGFWETQYF
TRBV11-2,-,CASSSGTFVDTQYF
TRBV11-2,-,CASSLEKGHTEAFF
TRBV30,-,CAWRNRVSSYNSPLHF
TRBV4-2,-,CASSPLGGYNEQFF
TRBV6-4,-,CASSVGLQTGELFF
TRBV5-1,once,CASSLVPGDTGELFF
TRBV7-9,-,CASSRGSTYEQYF
TRBV12-5,-,CASGTQGTGTQYF
TRBV9,-,CASSASGTGANSPLHF
TRBV6-1,-,CASSEPADGTQYYGYTF
TRBV7-2,-,CASSETGIGTDTQYF
TRBV13,-,CASSLVPGEQYF
TRBV2,-,CASTRTGLYEQYF
TRBV10-3,-,CAISENPTGNNYGYTF
TRBV30,-,CAWAGLSLSYEQYF
TRBV6-1,-,CASRDSQPQHF